These 6 T cell receptor beta chains were sequenced from one sample in a study of blood T cell repertoires in COVID-19. TCRdb keeps only in-frame clones here, not all; method: immunoSEQ multiplex PCR. Among roughly 200,000 clones listed, about 84% were seen once. The specimen sequenced was peripheral blood. These receptors were obtained from an elderly woman with COVID-19, enrolled during active disease.

The V gene is TRBV25-1, the J gene TRBJ1-6, with D perhaps matching TRBD1 (6 bases). The CDR3 has 16 amino acids. Germline V gene data show CDR1 as MGHDK and CDR2 as SYGVNS. V was pared by 7 bases and J by 7 bases, with 20 bases between. CDR3 residues: CASTLGGASTNSPLHF. The CDR3 nucleotides are TGTGCCAGCACCCTGGGGGGGGCCTCCACGAATTCACCCCTCCACTTT.

The chain is built from TRBV3-1 (or the pseudogene TRBV3-2) and TRBJ1-5, with D hard to call. CDR1 LGHDT and CDR2 YNNKEL come from the germline V gene (reference sequence). The V gene lost 4 bases and the J gene lost 4 bases, with 11 bases spanning the gap. This CDR3 comprises 14 residues. The CDR3 bases are TGTGCCAGCAGCCTAGGCGGGCTTAATCAGCCCCAGCATTTT. Amino acid sequence: CASSLGGLNQPQHF.

The rearrangement joins TRBV6-5 to TRBJ1-6; D perhaps matches TRBD1 (5 bases). Trimming left V 4 bases short and J 10 bases short, with 20 bases between. The CDR3 spans 16 residues. Germline CDR1 reads MNHEY; CDR2 reads SVGAGI. As DNA, the CDR3 is TGTGCCAGCAGTTCCACCAGGGAAGCGGGACGGTCACCCCTCCACTTT. This encodes CASSSTREAGRSPLHF.

Concerning this clone itself: An end of the junction does not agree with germline; a read error may underlie this. The rearrangement joins TRBV6-5 to TRBJ2-5, with D perhaps matching TRBD1 (7 bases). CDR3 length: 15 amino acids. Germline V gives CDR1 MNHEY, CDR2 SVGAGI. CDR3 loop: CASRPSGTAAQGEDF. The CDR3 nucleotides are TGTGCCAGCAGACCGTCCGGGACAGCCGCCCAGGGGGAGGACTTC.

V usage is TRBV5-1 and J usage is TRBJ2-7; TRBD1 agrees at 9 bases. The CDR3 runs to 12 residues. Germline CDR1 and CDR2: SGHRS and YFSETQ. The trim removed 6 bases at V and 3 bases at J, leaving 1 base unmatched. DNA of the CDR3: TGCGCCAGCACGGGACAGGGCTACGAGCAGTACTTC. Translating gives CASTGQGYEQYF.

The CDR3 spells CASSPTSRGARTNEKLFF. CDR3 coding DNA: TGTGCCAGCAGCCCTACGTCTCGGGGGGCGAGGACTAATGAAAAACTGTTTTTT. This chain connects TRBV5-4 to TRBJ1-4, with TRBD1 as a possible D gene (6 bases). The CDR3 loop spans 18 amino acids. Trimming left V 4 bases short and J 2 bases short, with 21 bases between. The germline gives CDR1 SGHNT, CDR2 YYREEE (reference sequence).